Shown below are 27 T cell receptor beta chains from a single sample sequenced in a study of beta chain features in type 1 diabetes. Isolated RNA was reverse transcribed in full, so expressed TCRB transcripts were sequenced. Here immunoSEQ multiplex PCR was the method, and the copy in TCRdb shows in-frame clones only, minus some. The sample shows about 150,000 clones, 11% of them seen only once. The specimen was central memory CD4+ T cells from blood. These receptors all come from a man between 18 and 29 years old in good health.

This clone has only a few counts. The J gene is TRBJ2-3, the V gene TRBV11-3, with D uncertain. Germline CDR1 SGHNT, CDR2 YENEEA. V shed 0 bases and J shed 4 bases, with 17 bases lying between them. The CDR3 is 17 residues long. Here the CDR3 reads CASSLDFKALAADTQYF. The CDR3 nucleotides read TGTGCCAGCAGCTTAGATTTCAAGGCTTTAGCTGCAGATACGCAGTATTTT.

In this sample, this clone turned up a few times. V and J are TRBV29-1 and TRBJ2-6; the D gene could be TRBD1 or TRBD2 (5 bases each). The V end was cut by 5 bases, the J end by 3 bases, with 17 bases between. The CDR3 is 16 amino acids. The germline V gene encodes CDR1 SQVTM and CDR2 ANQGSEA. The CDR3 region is CSVQLRGESGANVLTF. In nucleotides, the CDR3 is TGCAGCGTTCAACTGAGAGGGGAGAGTGGGGCCAACGTCCTGACTTTC.

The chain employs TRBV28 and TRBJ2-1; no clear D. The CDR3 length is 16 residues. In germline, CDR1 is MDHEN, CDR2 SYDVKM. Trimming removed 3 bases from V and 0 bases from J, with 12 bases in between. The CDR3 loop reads CASSLADRSSYNEQFF. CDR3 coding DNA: TGTGCCAGCAGTTTGGCGGACCGGAGCTCCTACAATGAGCAGTTCTTC. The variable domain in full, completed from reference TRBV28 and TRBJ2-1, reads DVKVTQSSRYLVKRTGEKVFLECVQDMDHENMFWYRQDPGLGLRLIYFSYDVKMKEKGDIPEGYSVSREKKERFSLILESASTNQTSMYLCASSLADRSSYNEQFFGPGTRLTVL.

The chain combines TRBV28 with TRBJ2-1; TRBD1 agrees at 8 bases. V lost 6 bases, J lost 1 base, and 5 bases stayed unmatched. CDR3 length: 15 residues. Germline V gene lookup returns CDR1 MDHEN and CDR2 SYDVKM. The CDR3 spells CASSSQGASYNEQFF. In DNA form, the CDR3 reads TGTGCCAGCAGCTCTCAGGGGGCGTCCTACAATGAGCAGTTCTTC. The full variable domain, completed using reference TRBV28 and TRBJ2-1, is DVKVTQSSRYLVKRTGEKVFLECVQDMDHENMFWYRQDPGLGLRLIYFSYDVKMKEKGDIPEGYSVSREKKERFSLILESASTNQTSMYLCASSSQGASYNEQFFGPGTRLTVL.

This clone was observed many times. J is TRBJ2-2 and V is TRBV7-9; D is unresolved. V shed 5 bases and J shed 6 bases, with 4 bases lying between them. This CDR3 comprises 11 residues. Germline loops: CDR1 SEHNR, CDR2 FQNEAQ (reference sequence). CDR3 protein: CASSQPGELFF. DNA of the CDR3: TGTGCCAGCAGCCAGCCCGGGGAGCTGTTTTTT. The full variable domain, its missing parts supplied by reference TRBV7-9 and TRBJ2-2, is DTGVSQNPRHKITKRGQNVTFRCDPISEHNRLYWYRQTLGQGPEFLTYFQNEAQLEKSRLLSDRFSAERPKGSFSTLEIQRTEQGDSAMYLCASSQPGELFFGEGSRLTVL.

The CDR3 DNA reads TGTGCCATCAGTGATCCTACCCCACGGGGGGCTGAAGCTTTCTTT. It translates to CAISDPTPRGAEAFF. The chain recombines TRBV10-3 with TRBJ1-1; the D gene is possibly TRBD1 (5 bases). V was pared by 3 bases and J by 6 bases, with 17 bases between. The CDR3 is made up of 15 amino acids. CDR1 and CDR2 (germline): ENHRY, SYGVKD.

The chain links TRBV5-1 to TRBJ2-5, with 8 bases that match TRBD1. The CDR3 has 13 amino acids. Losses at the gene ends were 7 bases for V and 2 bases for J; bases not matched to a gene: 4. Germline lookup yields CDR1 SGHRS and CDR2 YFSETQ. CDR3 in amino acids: CASGGTGQETQYF. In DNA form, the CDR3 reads TGCGCCAGCGGGGGGACAGGACAAGAGACCCAGTACTTC. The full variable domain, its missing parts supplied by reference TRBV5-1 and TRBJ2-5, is KAGVTQTPRYLIKTRGQQVTLSCSPISGHRSVSWYQQTPGQGLQFLFEYFSETQRNKGNFPGRFSGRQFSNSRSEMNVSTLELGDSALYLCASGGTGQETQYFGPGTRLLVL.

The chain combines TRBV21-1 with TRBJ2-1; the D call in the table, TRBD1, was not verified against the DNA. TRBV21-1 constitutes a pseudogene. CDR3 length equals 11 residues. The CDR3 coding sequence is TGTGCCAGCAGCTTACAGGGACGGGAATTCTTC. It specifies CASSLQGREFF.

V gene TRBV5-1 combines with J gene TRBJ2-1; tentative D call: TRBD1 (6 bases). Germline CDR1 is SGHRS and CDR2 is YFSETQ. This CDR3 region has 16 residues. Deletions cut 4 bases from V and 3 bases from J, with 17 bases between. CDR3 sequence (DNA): TGCGCCAGCAGCGCCCGGGACACGAAAGGCTACAATGAGCAGTTCTTC. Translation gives CASSARDTKGYNEQFF.

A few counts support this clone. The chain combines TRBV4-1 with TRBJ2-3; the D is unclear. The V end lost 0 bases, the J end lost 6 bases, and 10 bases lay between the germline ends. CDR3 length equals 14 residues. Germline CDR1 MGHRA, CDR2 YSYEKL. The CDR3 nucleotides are TGCGCCAGCAGCCAAGACCACGCAACGGATACGCAGTATTTT. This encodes CASSQDHATDTQYF.

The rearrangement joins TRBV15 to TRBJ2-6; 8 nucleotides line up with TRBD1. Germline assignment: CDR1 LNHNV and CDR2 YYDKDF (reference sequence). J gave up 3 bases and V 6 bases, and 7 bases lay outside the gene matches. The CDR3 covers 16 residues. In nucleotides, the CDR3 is TGTGCCACCAGTTCCCCAGGGGGCGGTGGGGCCAACGTCCTGACTTTC. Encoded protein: CATSSPGGGGANVLTF.

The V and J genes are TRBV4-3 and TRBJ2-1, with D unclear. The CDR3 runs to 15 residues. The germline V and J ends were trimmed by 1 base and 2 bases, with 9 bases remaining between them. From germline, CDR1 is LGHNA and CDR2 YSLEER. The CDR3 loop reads CASSQGAGPYNEQFF. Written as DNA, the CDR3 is TGCGCCAGCAGCCAAGGAGCTGGGCCCTACAATGAGCAGTTCTTC.

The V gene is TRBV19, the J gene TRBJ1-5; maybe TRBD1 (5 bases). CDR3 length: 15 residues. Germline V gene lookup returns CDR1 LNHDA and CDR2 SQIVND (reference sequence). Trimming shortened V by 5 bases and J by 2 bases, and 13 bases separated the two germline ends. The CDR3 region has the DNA TGTGCCAGTAGTTACGACAGTGGGGGCAATCAGCCCCAGCATTTT. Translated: CASSYDSGGNQPQHF.

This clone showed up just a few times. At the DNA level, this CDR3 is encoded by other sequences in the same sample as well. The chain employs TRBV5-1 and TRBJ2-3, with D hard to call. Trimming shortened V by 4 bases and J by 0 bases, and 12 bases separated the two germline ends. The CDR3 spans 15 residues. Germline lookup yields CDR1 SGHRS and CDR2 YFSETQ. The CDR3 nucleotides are TGCGCCAGCAGCCCAGGACGACCCAGCACAGATACGCAGTATTTT. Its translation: CASSPGRPSTDTQYF.

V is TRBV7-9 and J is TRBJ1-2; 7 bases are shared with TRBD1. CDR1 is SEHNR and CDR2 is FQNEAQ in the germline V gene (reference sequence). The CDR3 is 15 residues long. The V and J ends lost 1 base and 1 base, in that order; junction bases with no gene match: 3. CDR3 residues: CASSLGDSVNYGYTF. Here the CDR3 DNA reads TGTGCCAGCAGCTTAGGGGACAGCGTTAACTATGGCTACACCTTC.

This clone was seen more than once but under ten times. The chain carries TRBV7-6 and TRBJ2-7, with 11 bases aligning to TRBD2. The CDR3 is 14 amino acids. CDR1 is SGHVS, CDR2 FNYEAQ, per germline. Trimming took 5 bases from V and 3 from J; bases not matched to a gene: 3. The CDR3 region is CASSQGTSGYEQYF. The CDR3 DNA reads TGTGCCAGCAGCCAAGGGACTAGCGGCTACGAGCAGTACTTC.

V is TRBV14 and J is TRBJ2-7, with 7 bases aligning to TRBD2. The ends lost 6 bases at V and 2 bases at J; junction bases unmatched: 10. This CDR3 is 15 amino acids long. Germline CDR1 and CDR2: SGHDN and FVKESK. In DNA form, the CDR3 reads TGTGCCAGCAGACTGAGCGGGGCTTCGACCTACGAGCAGTACTTC. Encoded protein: CASRLSGASTYEQYF.

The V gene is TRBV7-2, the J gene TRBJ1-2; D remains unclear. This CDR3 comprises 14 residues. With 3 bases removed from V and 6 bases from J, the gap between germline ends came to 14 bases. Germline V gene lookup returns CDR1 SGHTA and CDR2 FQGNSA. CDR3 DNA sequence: TGTGCCAGCAGCTTTTTGCAGGCACGGGATGGCTACACCTTC. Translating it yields CASSFLQARDGYTF.

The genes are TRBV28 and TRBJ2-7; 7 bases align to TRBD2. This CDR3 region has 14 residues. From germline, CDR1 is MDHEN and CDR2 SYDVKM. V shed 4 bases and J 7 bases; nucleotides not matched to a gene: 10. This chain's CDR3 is CASSSPTSSREQYF. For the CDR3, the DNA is TGTGCCAGCAGTTCCCCGACTAGCTCGCGTGAGCAGTACTTC.

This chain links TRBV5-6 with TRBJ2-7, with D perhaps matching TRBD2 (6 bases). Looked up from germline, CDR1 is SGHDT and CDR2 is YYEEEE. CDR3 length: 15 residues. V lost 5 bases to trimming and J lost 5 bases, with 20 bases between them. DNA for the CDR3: TGTGCCAGCAGTTCCGGCGGGACCCCTCGGAACGAGCAGTACTTC. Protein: CASSSGGTPRNEQYF.

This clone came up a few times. The CDR3 loop reads CSVQRGYEQYF. DNA of the CDR3: TGCAGCGTTCAGAGGGGGTACGAGCAGTACTTC. The chain employs TRBV29-1 and TRBJ2-7, with D possibly being TRBD1 (6 bases). Trimming stripped 5 bases from V and 4 bases from J, with 9 bases between. The germline V gene has CDR1 SQVTM and CDR2 ANQGSEA. The CDR3 covers 11 residues.

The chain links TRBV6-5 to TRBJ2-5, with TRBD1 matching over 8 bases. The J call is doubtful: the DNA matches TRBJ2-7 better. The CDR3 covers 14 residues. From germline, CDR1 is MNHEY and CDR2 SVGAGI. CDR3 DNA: TGTGCCAGCAGTGCCTCAGGGGGCGCGGCCGAGCAGTACTTC. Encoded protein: CASSASGGAAEQYF.

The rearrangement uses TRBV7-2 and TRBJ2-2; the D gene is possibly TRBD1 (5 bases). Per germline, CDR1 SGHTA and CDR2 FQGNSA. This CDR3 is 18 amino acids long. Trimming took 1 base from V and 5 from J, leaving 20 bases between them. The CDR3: CASSLGSKGLRKTGELFF. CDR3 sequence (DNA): TGTGCCAGCAGCTTAGGTTCTAAGGGGCTACGAAAAACCGGGGAGCTGTTTTTT.

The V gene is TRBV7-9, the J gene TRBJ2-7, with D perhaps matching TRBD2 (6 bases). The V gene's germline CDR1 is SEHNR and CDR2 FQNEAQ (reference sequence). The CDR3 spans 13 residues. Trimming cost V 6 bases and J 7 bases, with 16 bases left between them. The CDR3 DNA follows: TGTGCCAGCAGGATACATTCGGGGGATGAGCAGTACTTC. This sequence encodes CASRIHSGDEQYF.

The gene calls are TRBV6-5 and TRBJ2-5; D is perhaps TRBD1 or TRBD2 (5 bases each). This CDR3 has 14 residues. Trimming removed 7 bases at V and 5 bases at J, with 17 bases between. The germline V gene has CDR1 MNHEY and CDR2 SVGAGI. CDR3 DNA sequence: TGTGCCAGCAAGGTGGGGGAGAGCCGGGAGACCCAGTACTTC. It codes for CASKVGESRETQYF.

The CDR3 protein is CASSFYSGDYGYTF. In DNA, the CDR3 is TGTGCCAGCAGTTTTTACTCAGGGGACTATGGCTACACCTTC. This rearrangement joins TRBV6-5 to TRBJ1-2; weak D call: TRBD1 (6 bases). V was clipped by 4 bases and J by 3 bases, with 12 bases between them. The CDR3 totals 14 residues. Germline CDR1 and CDR2: MNHEY and SVGAGI.

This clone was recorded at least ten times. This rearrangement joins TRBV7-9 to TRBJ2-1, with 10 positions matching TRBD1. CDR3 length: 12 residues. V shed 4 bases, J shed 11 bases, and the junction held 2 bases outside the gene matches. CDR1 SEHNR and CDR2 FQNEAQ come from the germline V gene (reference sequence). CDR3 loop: CASSSGQGKQFF. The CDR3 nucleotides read TGTGCCAGCAGCTCGGGACAGGGGAAGCAGTTCTTC.